This T cell receptor beta chain originates from a study of glioma-infiltrating T cells. Points from the study as a whole: Tissue-blood divergence was below expectation in non-neoplastic patients, above in gliomas.

In the case of this clonotype: Its target is unknown.

In germline, CDR1 is SEHNR, CDR2 FQNEAQ (reference sequence). V was trimmed by 2 bases and J by 6 bases, leaving 17 bases between them. The CDR3 sequence is 16 residues long. Amplification of TCR alpha and beta CDR3 regions from RNA used iRepertoire nested multiplex PCR. TCRdb re-called the multiplex PCR reads with MiXCR, one entry per CDR3 protein. Of about 140,000 distinct CDR3 sequences listed, 30% to 40% are singletons. Sequenced sample: glioma tissue, nonneoplastic brain tissue, or PBMCs (not recorded which). The chain is built from TRBV7-9 and TRBJ2-1, with D perhaps matching TRBD2 (7 bases). This receptor was taken from a human donor with low-grade glioma or glioblastoma, undergoing nonglioma brain surgery, or in good health (not recorded which). CDR3 DNA sequence: TGTGCCAGCAGCTTAAGGGGGGGGACACCTGCCAATGAGCAGTTCTTC. Translated, it gives CASSLRGGTPANEQFF.